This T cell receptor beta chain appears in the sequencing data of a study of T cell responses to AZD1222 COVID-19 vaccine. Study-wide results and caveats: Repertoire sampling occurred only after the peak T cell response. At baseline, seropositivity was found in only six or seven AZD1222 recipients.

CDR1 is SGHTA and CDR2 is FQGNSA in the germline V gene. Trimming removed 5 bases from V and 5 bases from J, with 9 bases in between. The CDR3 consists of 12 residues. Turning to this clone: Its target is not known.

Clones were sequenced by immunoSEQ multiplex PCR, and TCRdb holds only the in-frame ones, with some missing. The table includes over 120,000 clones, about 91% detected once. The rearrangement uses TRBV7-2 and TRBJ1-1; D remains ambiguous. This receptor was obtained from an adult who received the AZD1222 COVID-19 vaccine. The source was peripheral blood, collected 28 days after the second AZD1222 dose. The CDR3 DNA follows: TGTGCCAGCAGCCCTGAGTGGACTGAAGCTTTCTTT. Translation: CASSPEWTEAFF.